Below are 2 T cell receptor beta chains sequenced from a single sample in a study of cytomegalovirus exposure and HLA in healthy donors. Amplification used 60 Vbeta primers and 13 Jbeta primers. Clones were sequenced by immunoSEQ multiplex PCR, and TCRdb holds only the in-frame ones, with some missing. The profile covers about 160,000 clones, with roughly 80% appearing a single time and approximately 2% taken by the ten largest. The sample consisted of PBMCs. The source of these receptors is a man aged 18-30 years in good health and CMV-seronegative.

This clone has just one count. The rearrangement uses TRBV30 and TRBJ1-2; 9 nucleotides line up with TRBD1. The V gene end was trimmed by 8 bases and the J gene end by 7 bases; junction bases not matched to a gene: 8. This CDR3 contains 12 residues. The V gene's germline CDR1 is GTSNPN and CDR2 SVGIG (reference sequence). DNA of the CDR3: TGTGCCGGATACAGGGGGCGGAGTGGCTACACCTTC. It is translated as CAGYRGRSGYTF. The entire variable domain, with the rest obtained from reference TRBV30 and TRBJ1-2, is as follows: SQTIHQWPATLVQPVGSPLSLECTVEGTSNPNLYWYRQAAGRGLQLLFYSVGIGQISSEVPQNLSASRPQDRQFILSSKKLLLSDSGFYLCAGYRGRSGYTFGSGTRLTVV.

The V call is TRBV27, the J call TRBJ1-4; D perhaps matches TRBD1 (6 bases). Germline CDR1 and CDR2: MNHEY and SMNVEV (reference sequence). The CDR3 runs 15 residues. Trimming removed 3 bases from V and 10 bases from J, with 18 bases in between. The CDR3 here is CASSLVGAGEGKLFF. The CDR3 nucleotides are TGTGCCAGCAGTTTGGTCGGGGCAGGGGAGGGAAAACTGTTTTTT.